This T cell receptor (beta chain) was sequenced during a study of graft-versus-host responses after intestinal transplantation. Study conclusions and caveats: Recipient marrow showed GvH clones, some seen first in ileum or blood. Peak GvH clone levels in circulation were associated with early post-transplant HvG declines.

With regard to this clone: The antigen remains unidentified.

Measured with immunoSEQ multiplex PCR; TCRdb has only the in-frame clones, and not every one. Of over 5,000 clones detected, around three quarters appear once; the ten largest clones hold approximately 37%. This CDR3 is built from 14 residues. V lost 3 bases and J lost 0, with 8 bases in between. Germline loops: CDR1 ENHRY, CDR2 SYGVKD. This sequence originates from a human patient who received an intestinal transplant, so some T cells may come from the graft donor. The source was PBMCs, collected 300 to 340 days after intestinal transplant. This chain joins TRBV10-3 and TRBJ1-2, with D hard to call. The CDR3 protein is CAISESLSNYGYTF. The CDR3 bases are TGTGCCATCAGTGAAAGTCTTTCTAACTATGGCTACACCTTC.